The 13 T cell receptor beta chains below were found in one sample sequenced in a study of cytomegalovirus exposure and HLA in healthy donors (dated by TCRdb to about 2017). Libraries were prepared through the immunoSEQ multiplex PCR assay. For the multiplex PCR, a mixture combining 60 forward primers for TCR Vbeta segments and 13 reverse primers for TCR Jbeta segments was used. TCRdb took over this immuneACCESS table, retaining in-frame rearrangements with V and J assigned. Such tables are incomplete; in checked studies, under half of the missing clones stem from an unresolved V gene, and the remainder is unexplained. The sample table shows about 160,000 clones, and about 72% are seen once. 2% to 2.5% of the sample lies in the top ten. Sequenced sample: PBMCs. The receptors originated from a man aged 50 to 60 in good health and CMV-seropositive.

The chain is built from TRBV27 and TRBJ1-1; no clear D. Between the trimmed V and J ends, which lost 6 bases and 0 bases, there was a span of 11 bases. CDR3 length equals 14 residues. Germline CDR1 MNHEY, CDR2 SMNVEV (reference sequence). DNA for the CDR3: TGTGCCAGCAGCAGGTGGGCCTTGAACACTGAAGCTTTCTTT. This codes for CASSRWALNTEAFF.

The rearrangement uses TRBV5-1 and TRBJ2-2, with D possibly being TRBD2 (7 bases). Germline values: CDR1 SGHRS, CDR2 YFSETQ. The CDR3 extends over 18 amino acids. The V gene lost 6 bases and the J gene lost 4 bases, with 25 bases spanning the gap. The DNA of the CDR3 is TGCGCCAGCACCAAGGGGGAGGGGTCGGAGTCCGGCACCGGGGAGCTGTTTTTT. Its translation is CASTKGEGSESGTGELFF.

V gene TRBV4-3 combines with J gene TRBJ2-7; D might be TRBD1 (5 bases). CDR1 is LGHNA, CDR2 YSLEER, per germline. The CDR3 runs 15 residues. Trimming took 4 bases from V and 1 from J, leaving 14 bases between them. CDR3 in DNA: TGCGCCAGCAGCCTAGGGGTTTTAGGTTCCTACGAGCAGTACTTC. Protein sequence: CASSLGVLGSYEQYF.

The V call is TRBV4-3, the J call TRBJ2-7; tentative D call: TRBD1 (6 bases). The V and J ends lost 0 bases and 2 bases respectively, with 8 bases between them. Germline loops: CDR1 LGHNA, CDR2 YSLEER. The CDR3 spans 14 residues. In DNA, the CDR3 is TGCGCCAGCAGCCAAGAGACAGGACCCTACGAGCAGTACTTC. Translation: CASSQETGPYEQYF.

The V call is TRBV9, the J call TRBJ1-3; D is undetermined. Per germline, CDR1 SGDLS and CDR2 YYNGEE. The CDR3 spans 15 residues. Trimming left V 1 base short and J 0 bases short, with 8 bases between. The CDR3 sequence is CASSVTGNSGNTIYF. The CDR3, as DNA: TGTGCCAGCAGCGTAACGGGGAACTCTGGAAACACCATATATTTT.

This clone showed up just a few times. V and J are TRBV5-1 and TRBJ2-7; D is uncertain. This CDR3 is 14 amino acids long. Trimming pared 5 bases from V and 0 bases from J, leaving 12 bases between. Looked up from germline, CDR1 is SGHRS and CDR2 is YFSETQ. The CDR3 loop reads CASRVVSSSYEQYF. CDR3 nucleotide sequence: TGCGCCAGCAGAGTAGTATCGAGCTCCTACGAGCAGTACTTC.

For the CDR3, the DNA is TGCGCCAGCAGCCAACTCTTTCGGGGGGTCGAGACCCAGTACTTC. Its translation is CASSQLFRGVETQYF. This sequence joins TRBV4-3 and TRBJ2-5, with 7 bases that match TRBD2. The CDR3 sequence is 15 residues long. V lost 2 bases and J lost 5; bases outside the gene matches: 8. Germline CDR1 is LGHNA and CDR2 is YSLEER.

The genes are TRBV2 and TRBJ2-3; TRBD2 matches 8 bases. The CDR3 has 14 residues. The V gene's germline CDR1 is SNHLY and CDR2 FYNNEI. After removal of 0 bases from V and 4 bases from J, the junction contained 0 bases not matched to a gene. CDR3 protein: CASSEAGRADTQYF. In nucleotides, the CDR3 is TGTGCCAGCAGTGAAGCCGGGAGGGCAGATACGCAGTATTTT.

The chain carries TRBV19 and TRBJ1-4; 7 positions agree with TRBD1. Per the germline V gene, CDR1 is LNHDA and CDR2 is SQIVND (reference sequence). The CDR3 loop spans 14 amino acids. V lost 0 bases and J lost 8; bases outside the gene matches: 3. CDR3 region: CASSIEQGREKLFF. CDR3 coding DNA: TGTGCCAGTAGTATAGAACAGGGGAGAGAAAAACTGTTTTTT.

V usage is TRBV4-1 and J usage is TRBJ1-2; TRBD1 agrees at 9 bases. The CDR3 runs 16 residues. CDR1 MGHRA and CDR2 YSYEKL come from the germline V gene. V was clipped by 0 bases and J by 6 bases; unmatched bases: 8. The CDR3 protein is CASSQDLGRTGDGYTF. The CDR3 region has the DNA TGCGCCAGCAGCCAAGATCTAGGTAGGACAGGGGATGGCTACACCTTC.

V usage is TRBV5-5 and J usage is TRBJ1-2; 9 bases map to TRBD1. The CDR3 loop spans 17 amino acids. The germline V gene encodes CDR1 SGHKS and CDR2 YYEKEE (reference sequence). With V trimmed by 4 bases and J by 0 bases, 10 bases remained unmatched. The CDR3: CASSRTGTGHSNYGYTF. CDR3 DNA sequence: TGTGCCAGCAGCCGAACCGGGACAGGGCATTCTAACTATGGCTACACCTTC.

The genes are TRBV23-1 and TRBJ1-1; no clear D. TRBV23-1 is classed as an ORF, of uncertain function. Between the trimmed V and J ends, which lost 6 bases and 1 base, there was a span of 9 bases. The CDR3 covers 13 residues. CDR3 bases: TGCGCCAGCAGCCCCCAGGAGAACACTGAAGCTTTCTTT. This gives the protein CASSPQENTEAFF.

V is TRBV6-1 and J is TRBJ2-5; 10 nucleotides agree with TRBD2. The CDR3 totals 13 residues. Trimming cost V 10 bases and J 3 bases; bases outside gene matches: 5. Germline loops: CDR1 MNHNS, CDR2 SASEGT. The CDR3 coding sequence is TGTGCCATTCGGAGCGGGGGGGAAGAGACCCAGTACTTC. Protein product: CAIRSGGEETQYF.